These 10 T cell receptor beta chains were all obtained from the same sample, sequenced in a study of T cell responses to AZD1222 COVID-19 vaccine. Sequencing used immunoSEQ multiplex PCR; TCRdb keeps in-frame clones, though not all of them. In the table there are about 170,000 clones, approximately 95% of which are singletons. Sequences were derived from peripheral blood, sampled on day 0 of AZD1222 vaccination. These receptors came from an adult in good health.

The chain carries TRBV9 and TRBJ1-5; unclear D gene. Trimming removed 0 bases at V and 6 bases at J, with 10 bases between. The V gene's germline CDR1 is SGDLS and CDR2 YYNGEE. The CDR3 extends over 14 amino acids. The CDR3 DNA reads TGTGCCAGCAGCGTAGAGGAGGGCGGTCAGCCCCAGCATTTT. This sequence encodes CASSVEEGGQPQHF.

CDR3 sequence: CASSSSGTGKSYTF. CDR3 bases: TGCGCCAGCAGCTCGTCCGGGACAGGGAAGAGCTACACCTTC. The chain recombines TRBV5-1 with TRBJ1-2, with TRBD1 matching over 9 bases. Unmatched junction bases numbered 9, after V lost 3 bases and J lost 9 bases. Germline lookup yields CDR1 SGHRS and CDR2 YFSETQ. The CDR3 extends over 14 amino acids.

V usage is TRBV3-1 (or the pseudogene TRBV3-2) and J usage is TRBJ1-1; D is uncertain. CDR1 and CDR2 (germline): LGHDT, YNNKEL (reference sequence). This CDR3 is built from 12 residues. V shed 2 bases and J shed 11 bases, with 12 bases lying between them. CDR3 in amino acids: CASSQSSGWAFF. The CDR3 DNA follows: TGTGCCAGCAGCCAAAGTTCGGGTTGGGCTTTCTTT.

The chain uses TRBV27 and TRBJ1-2; D might be TRBD1 (6 bases). CDR1 is MNHEY, CDR2 SMNVEV, per germline (reference sequence). V gave up 4 bases and J gave up 5 bases, with 23 bases separating them. The CDR3 has 17 residues. CDR3 sequence (DNA): TGTGCCAGCAGTTCTATCACACACTGGACAGTCCCGTATGGCTACACCTTC. Protein sequence: CASSSITHWTVPYGYTF.

The gene calls are TRBV7-8 and TRBJ1-4; D not certain. Between the trimmed V and J ends, which lost 5 bases and 8 bases, there was a span of 15 bases. Germline CDR1 is SGHVS and CDR2 is FQNEAQ. The CDR3 is made up of 14 amino acids. For the CDR3, the DNA is TGTGCCAGCAGCCCCCGCTGGGATGGGGAAAAACTGTTTTTT. This codes for CASSPRWDGEKLFF.

The CDR3 reads CASSPGGGRGTEAFF. Here the CDR3 DNA reads TGTGCCAGCAGCCCCGGGGGGGGGCGAGGGACTGAAGCTTTCTTT. The chain is built from TRBV2 and TRBJ1-1, with a weak D call TRBD1 (6 bases). This CDR3 spans 15 amino acids. V was trimmed by 6 bases and J by 5 bases, leaving 19 bases between them. Germline-derived CDR1 and CDR2 are SNHLY and FYNNEI.

The chain combines TRBV5-1 with TRBJ2-1; perhaps TRBD1 as D (6 bases). Trimming pared 0 bases from V and 4 bases from J, leaving 11 bases between. Germline values: CDR1 SGHRS, CDR2 YFSETQ. This CDR3 region has 15 residues. The CDR3 loop is CASSLALQGYNEQFF. The CDR3, as DNA: TGCGCCAGCAGCTTGGCCCTCCAGGGGTACAATGAGCAGTTCTTC.

V is TRBV9 and J is TRBJ1-1, with 7 nucleotides matching TRBD1. The length of the CDR3 is 17 residues. Trimming took 0 bases from V and 4 from J; bases not matched to a gene: 12. Per the germline V gene, CDR1 is SGDLS and CDR2 is YYNGEE. The CDR3 protein is CASSVATGYRGGTEAFF. The DNA for the CDR3 is TGTGCCAGCAGCGTAGCTACGGGGTACAGGGGAGGCACTGAAGCTTTCTTT.

This clone has just one count. The chain joins TRBV15 to TRBJ2-7, with D possibly TRBD1 on 5 matching bases. CDR3 length: 15 amino acids. Trimming pared 1 base from V and 2 bases from J, leaving 12 bases between. The germline V gene has CDR1 LNHNV and CDR2 YYDKDF (reference sequence). CDR3 nucleotides: TGTGCCACCAGCAGAGTGGCAGGGCGACCCTACGAGCAGTACTTC. It yields the protein CATSRVAGRPYEQYF.

The chain couples TRBV6-2 or TRBV6-3 to TRBJ1-5; the match to TRBD1 covers 7 bases. Germline CDR1 is MNHEY and CDR2 is SVGEGT. After removal of 5 bases from V and 4 bases from J, the junction contained 8 bases not matched to a gene. The CDR3 runs to 15 residues. For the CDR3, the DNA is TGTGCCAGCAGTGACAGGGAAAGGATGAATCAGCCCCAGCATTTT. Translating it yields CASSDRERMNQPQHF.